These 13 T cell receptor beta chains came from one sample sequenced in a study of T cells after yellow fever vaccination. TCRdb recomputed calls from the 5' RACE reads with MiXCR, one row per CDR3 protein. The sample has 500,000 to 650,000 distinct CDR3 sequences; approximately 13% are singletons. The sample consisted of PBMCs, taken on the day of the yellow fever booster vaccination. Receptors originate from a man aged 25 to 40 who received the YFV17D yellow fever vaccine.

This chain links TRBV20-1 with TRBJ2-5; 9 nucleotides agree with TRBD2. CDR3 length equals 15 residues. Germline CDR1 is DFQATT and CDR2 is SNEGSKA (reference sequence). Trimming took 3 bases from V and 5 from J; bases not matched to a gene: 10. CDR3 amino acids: CSASYAGGFGETQYF. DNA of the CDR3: TGCAGTGCTAGTTATGCGGGAGGGTTCGGGGAGACCCAGTACTTC.

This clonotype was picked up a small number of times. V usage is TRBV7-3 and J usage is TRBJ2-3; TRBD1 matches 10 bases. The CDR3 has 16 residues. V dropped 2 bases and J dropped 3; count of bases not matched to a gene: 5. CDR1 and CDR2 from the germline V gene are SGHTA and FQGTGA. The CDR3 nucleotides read TGTGCCAGCAGCTTAGCACCGGGACAGGGGACAGATACGCAGTATTTT. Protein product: CASSLAPGQGTDTQYF.

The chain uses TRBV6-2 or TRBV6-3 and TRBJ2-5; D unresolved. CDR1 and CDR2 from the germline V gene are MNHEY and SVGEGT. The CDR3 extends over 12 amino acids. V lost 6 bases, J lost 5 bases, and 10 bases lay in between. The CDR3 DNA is TGTGCCAGCAGCGGAGAATGGGAGACCCAGTACTTC. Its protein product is CASSGEWETQYF.

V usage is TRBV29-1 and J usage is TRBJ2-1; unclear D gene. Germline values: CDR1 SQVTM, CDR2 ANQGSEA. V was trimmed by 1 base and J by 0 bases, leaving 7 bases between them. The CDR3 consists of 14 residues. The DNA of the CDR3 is TGCAGCGTTGAAGCCGGCACCTCCTACAATGAGCAGTTCTTC. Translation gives CSVEAGTSYNEQFF.

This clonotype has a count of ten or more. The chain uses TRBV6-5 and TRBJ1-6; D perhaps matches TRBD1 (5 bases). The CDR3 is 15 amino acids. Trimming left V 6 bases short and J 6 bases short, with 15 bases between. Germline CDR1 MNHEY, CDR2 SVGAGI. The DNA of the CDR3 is TGTGCCAGCAGGGGCTCCGGGACTCCTAATTCACCCCTCCACTTT. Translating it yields CASRGSGTPNSPLHF.

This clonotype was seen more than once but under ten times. The CDR3 sequence is CASSPTGQHYEQYF. The CDR3 DNA is TGTGCCAGCAGTCCGACGGGACAGCACTACGAGCAGTACTTC. This rearrangement joins TRBV27 to TRBJ2-7; 7 nucleotides align to TRBD1. The CDR3 loop spans 14 amino acids. Germline V lookup: CDR1 MNHEY, CDR2 SMNVEV (reference sequence). J lost 3 bases, V lost 5 bases, and 7 bases had no gene match.

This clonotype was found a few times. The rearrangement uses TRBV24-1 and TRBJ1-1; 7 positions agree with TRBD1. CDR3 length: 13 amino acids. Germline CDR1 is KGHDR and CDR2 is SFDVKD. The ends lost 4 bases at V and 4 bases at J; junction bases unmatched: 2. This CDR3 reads CATSERTGTEAFF. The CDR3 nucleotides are TGTGCCACCAGTGAGAGGACAGGCACTGAAGCTTTCTTT.

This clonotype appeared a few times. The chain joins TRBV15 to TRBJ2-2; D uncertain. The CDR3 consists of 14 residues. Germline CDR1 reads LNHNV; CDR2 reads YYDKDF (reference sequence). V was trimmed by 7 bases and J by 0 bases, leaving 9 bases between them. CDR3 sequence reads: CATTRRTNTGELFF. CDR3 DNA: TGTGCCACCACCAGGAGAACGAACACCGGGGAGCTGTTTTTT.

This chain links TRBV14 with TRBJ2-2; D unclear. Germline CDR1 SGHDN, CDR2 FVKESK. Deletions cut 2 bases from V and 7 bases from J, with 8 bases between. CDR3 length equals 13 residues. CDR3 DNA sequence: TGTGCCAGCAGCCAATCCCTTTTCGGGGAGCTGTTTTTT. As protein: CASSQSLFGELFF.

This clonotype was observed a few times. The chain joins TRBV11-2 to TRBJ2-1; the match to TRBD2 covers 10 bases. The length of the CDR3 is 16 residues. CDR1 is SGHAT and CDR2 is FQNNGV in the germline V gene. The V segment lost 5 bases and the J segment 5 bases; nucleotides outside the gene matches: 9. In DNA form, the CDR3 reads TGTGCCAGCAGCCTCCGACCTAGCGGGGGACACAATGAGCAGTTCTTC. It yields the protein CASSLRPSGGHNEQFF.

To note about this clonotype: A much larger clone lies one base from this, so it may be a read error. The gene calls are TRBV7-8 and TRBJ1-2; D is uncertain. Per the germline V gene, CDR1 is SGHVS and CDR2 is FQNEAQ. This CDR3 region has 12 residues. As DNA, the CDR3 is TGTGCCAGCAGCTTAACTAACTATGGCTCCACCTTC. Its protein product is CASSLTNYGSTF.

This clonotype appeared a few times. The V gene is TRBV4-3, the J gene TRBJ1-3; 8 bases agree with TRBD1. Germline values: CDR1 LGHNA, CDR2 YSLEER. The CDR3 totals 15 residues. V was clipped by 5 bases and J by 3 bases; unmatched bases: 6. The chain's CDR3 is CASSYGQGSGNTIYF. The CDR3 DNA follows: TGCGCCAGCAGCTACGGACAGGGTAGTGGAAACACCATATATTTT.

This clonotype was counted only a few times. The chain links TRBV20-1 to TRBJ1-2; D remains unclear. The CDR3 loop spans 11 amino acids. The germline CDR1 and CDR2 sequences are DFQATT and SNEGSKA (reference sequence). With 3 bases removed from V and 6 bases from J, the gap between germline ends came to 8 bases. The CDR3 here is CSARNKDGYTF. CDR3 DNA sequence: TGCAGTGCTAGGAATAAGGATGGCTACACCTTC.